These T cell receptor beta chains were read from a single sample in a study of T cells in Graves' hyperthyroidism and ophthalmopathy. TCRdb re-called the multiplex PCR reads through MiXCR, storing one row per CDR3 protein. The sample holds about 540,000 distinct CDR3 sequences; about 45% are singletons and the top ten take approximately 8.4%. Sequencing used peripheral blood or thyroid tissue (not recorded which). The source of these receptors is a woman aged 18-29 years with Graves' hyperthyroidism. The CDR3 runs from the conserved cysteine through the conserved F or W. D genes are given only for firm matches. Rows give clone size only sometimes, using once, few, many, or a class for an expanded clone.

TRBJ1-5 TRBV2 NA 14 NA CASSDLPGAQPQHF TGTGCCAGCAGTGATCTTCCGGGGGCCCAGCCCCAGCATTTT
TRBJ1-1 TRBV5-6 NA 16 many CASSLGFNSMNTEAFF TGTGCCAGCAGCTTGGGGTTTAACAGTATGAACACTGAAGCTTTCTTT
TRBJ1-1 TRBV20-1 NA 13 many CSATYTVNTEAFF TGCAGTGCTACGTACACAGTGAACACTGAAGCTTTCTTT
TRBJ1-4 TRBV20-1 TRBD1 14 many CSARAGQGYEKLFF TGCAGTGCTAGAGCGGGACAGGGATATGAAAAACTGTTTTTT
TRBJ1-1 TRBV27 NA 13 NA CATRALVNTEAFF TGTGCCACCAGGGCCCTGGTAAACACTGAAGCTTTCTTT
TRBJ2-7 TRBV18 NA 14 few CASSPQEQGHEQYF TGTGCCAGCTCACCCCAGGAACAGGGCCACGAGCAGTACTTC
TRBJ1-1 TRBV7-2 TRBD1 14 few CASSIGGQGVEAFF TGTGCCAGCAGCATTGGGGGACAGGGAGTTGAAGCTTTCTTT
TRBJ2-3 TRBV6-4 TRBD1 15 NA CASSDSTGGKDTQYF TGTGCCAGCAGTGACTCGACAGGGGGCAAAGATACGCAGTATTTT
TRBJ1-2 TRBV6-5 NA 16 many CASSYHTPGRVNGYTF TGTGCCAGCAGTTACCATACCCCGGGGAGGGTAAATGGGTACACCTTC
TRBJ1-3 TRBV5-4 NA 14 few CASSPRSGGNTIYF TGTGCCAGCAGCCCCCGCAGCGGTGGAAACACCATATATTTT
TRBJ1-1 TRBV4-1 TRBD1 15 NA CASSQRGQGNTEAFF TGCGCCAGCAGCCAACGAGGACAGGGGAACACTGAAGCTTTCTTT
TRBJ2-2 TRBV6-2/TRBV6-3 NA 12 many CASTFHTGELFF TGTGCCAGCACCTTCCACACCGGGGAGCTGTTTTTT
TRBJ2-7 TRBV10-3 NA 14 once CAISDGQESREQYF TGTGCCATCAGTGACGGGCAGGAGAGTCGGGAGCAGTACTTC
TRBJ2-5 TRBV15 NA 16 many CATSRDQGLAGETQYF TGTGCCACCAGCAGAGATCAAGGTTTAGCCGGAGAGACCCAGTACTTC
TRBJ1-1 TRBV2 NA 12 NA CASSEDGVPAFF TGTGCCAGCAGTGAAGATGGGGTTCCAGCTTTCTTT
TRBJ2-7 TRBV6-6 TRBD1 16 few CASSFSPLAGGAEQYF TGTGCCAGCAGTTTCTCCCCCTTGGCAGGGGGCGCCGAGCAGTACTTC